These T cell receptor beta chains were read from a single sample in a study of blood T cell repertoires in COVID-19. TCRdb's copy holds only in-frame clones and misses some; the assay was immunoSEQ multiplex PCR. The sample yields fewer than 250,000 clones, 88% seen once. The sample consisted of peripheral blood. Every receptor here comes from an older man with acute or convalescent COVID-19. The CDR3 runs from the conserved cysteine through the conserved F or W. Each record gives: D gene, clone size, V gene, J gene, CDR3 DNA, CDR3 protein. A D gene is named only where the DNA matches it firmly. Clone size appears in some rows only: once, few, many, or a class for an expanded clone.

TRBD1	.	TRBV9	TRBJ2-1	TGTGCCAGCAGCGTAGGACAGGGCGGAAATGAGCAGTTCTTC	CASSVGQGGNEQFF
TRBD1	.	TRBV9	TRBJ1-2	TGTGCCAGCAGCGTGACAGACAGGGGGGTAAATGGCTACACCTTC	CASSVTDRGVNGYTF
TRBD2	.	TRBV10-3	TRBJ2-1	TGTGCCATCAGTGGGGACGGGGGGATCTACAATGAGCAGTTCTTC	CAISGDGGIYNEQFF
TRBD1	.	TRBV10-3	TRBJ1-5	TGTGCCACAGGACAGGCCGAAAATCAGCCCCAGCATTTT	CATGQAENQPQHF
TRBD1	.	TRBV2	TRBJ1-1	TGTGCCAGCGGAGGAGGGTTGACAGGGTTTCGTATGAACACTGAAGCTTTCTTT	CASGGGLTGFRMNTEAFF
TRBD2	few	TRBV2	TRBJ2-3	TGTGCCAGCAGTGAAAGATCGGGAGGGACAGATACGCAGTATTTT	CASSERSGGTDTQYF
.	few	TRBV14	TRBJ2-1	TGTGCCAGCAGCCAACAGCGCGGGCCGGTGAATGAGCAGTTCTTC	CASSQQRGPVNEQFF
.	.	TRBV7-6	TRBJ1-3	TGTGCCAGCAGCCTCGAACACAAGGGAGGTTCAGGAAACACCATATATTTT	CASSLEHKGGSGNTIYF
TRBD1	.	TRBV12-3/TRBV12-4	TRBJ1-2	TGTGCCAGCAGTTTTGACAGGGCCCTTGGCTACACCTTC	CASSFDRALGYTF
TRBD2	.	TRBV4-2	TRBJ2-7	TGTGCCAGCAGCCAAGACATAGCGGGGGGTTACGAGCAGTACTTC	CASSQDIAGGYEQYF
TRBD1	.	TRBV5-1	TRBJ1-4	TGCGCCAGCAGCTTCGGGACAGGGGGCAATGAAAAACTGTTTTTT	CASSFGTGGNEKLFF
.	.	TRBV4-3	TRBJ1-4	TGCGCCAGCAGCCGAGGGAGAAGAGTTGGAGAAAAACTGTTTTTT	CASSRGRRVGEKLFF
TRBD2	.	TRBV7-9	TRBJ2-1	TGTGCCAGCAGCGTAGGGACTAGCGGGACCAATGAGCAGTTCTTC	CASSVGTSGTNEQFF
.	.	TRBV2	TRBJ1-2	TGTGCCAGCGGTACAGGGTCTGGCTACACCTTC	CASGTGSGYTF